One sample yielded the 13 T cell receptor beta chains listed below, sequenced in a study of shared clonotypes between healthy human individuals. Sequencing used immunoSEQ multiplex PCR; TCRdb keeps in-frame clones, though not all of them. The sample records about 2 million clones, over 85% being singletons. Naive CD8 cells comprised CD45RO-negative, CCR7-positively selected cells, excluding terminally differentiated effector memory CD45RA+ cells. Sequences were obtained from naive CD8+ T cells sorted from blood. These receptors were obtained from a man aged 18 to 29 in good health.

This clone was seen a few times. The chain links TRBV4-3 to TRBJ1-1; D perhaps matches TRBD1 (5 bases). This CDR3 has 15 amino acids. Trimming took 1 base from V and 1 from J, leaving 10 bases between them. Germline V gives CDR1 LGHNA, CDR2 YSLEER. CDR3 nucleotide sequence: TGCGCCAGCAGCCAAGCCGCGACAGAGAACACTGAAGCTTTCTTT. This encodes CASSQAATENTEAFF.

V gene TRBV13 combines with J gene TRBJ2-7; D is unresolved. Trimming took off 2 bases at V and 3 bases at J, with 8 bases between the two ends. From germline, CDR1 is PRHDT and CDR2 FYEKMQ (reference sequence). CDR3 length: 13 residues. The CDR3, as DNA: TGTGCCAGCAGCTTAACTACAGACTACGAGCAGTACTTC. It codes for CASSLTTDYEQYF. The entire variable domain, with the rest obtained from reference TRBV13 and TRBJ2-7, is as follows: AAGVIQSPRHLIKEKRETATLKCYPIPRHDTVYWYQQGPGQDPQFLISFYEKMQSDKGSIPDRFSAQQFSDYHSELNMSSLELGDSALYFCASSLTTDYEQYFGPGTRLTVT.

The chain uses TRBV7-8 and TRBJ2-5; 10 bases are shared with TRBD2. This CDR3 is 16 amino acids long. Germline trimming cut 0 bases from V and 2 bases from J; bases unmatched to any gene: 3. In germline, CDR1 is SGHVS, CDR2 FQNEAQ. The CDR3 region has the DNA TGTGCCAGCAGCTTAGCGCTAGCGGGGGAGCAAGAGACCCAGTACTTC. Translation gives CASSLALAGEQETQYF.

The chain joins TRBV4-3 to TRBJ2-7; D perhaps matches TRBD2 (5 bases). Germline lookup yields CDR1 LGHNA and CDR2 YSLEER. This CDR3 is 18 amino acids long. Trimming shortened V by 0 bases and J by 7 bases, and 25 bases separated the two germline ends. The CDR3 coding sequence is TGCGCCAGCAGCCAAGAAGACCCTCCGGGGTTATGGCCGGGGGAGCAGTACTTC. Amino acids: CASSQEDPPGLWPGEQYF.

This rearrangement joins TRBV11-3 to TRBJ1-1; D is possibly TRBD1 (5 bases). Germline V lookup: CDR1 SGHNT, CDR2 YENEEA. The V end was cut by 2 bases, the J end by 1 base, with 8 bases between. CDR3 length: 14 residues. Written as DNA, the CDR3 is TGTGCCAGCAGCTTACGGGGGACGAACACTGAAGCTTTCTTT. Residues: CASSLRGTNTEAFF.

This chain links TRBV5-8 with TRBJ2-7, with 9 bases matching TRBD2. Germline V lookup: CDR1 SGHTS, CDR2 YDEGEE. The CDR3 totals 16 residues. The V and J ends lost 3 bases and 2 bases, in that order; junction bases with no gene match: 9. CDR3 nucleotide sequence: TGTGCCAGCAGCTCCTGGACTAGCGTGATAACCTACGAGCAGTACTTC. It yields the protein CASSSWTSVITYEQYF.

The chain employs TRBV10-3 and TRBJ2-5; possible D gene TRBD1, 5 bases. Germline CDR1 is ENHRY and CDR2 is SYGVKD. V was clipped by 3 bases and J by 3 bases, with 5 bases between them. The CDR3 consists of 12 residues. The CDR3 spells CAISDREETQYF. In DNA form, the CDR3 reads TGTGCCATCAGTGACAGGGAAGAGACCCAGTACTTC.

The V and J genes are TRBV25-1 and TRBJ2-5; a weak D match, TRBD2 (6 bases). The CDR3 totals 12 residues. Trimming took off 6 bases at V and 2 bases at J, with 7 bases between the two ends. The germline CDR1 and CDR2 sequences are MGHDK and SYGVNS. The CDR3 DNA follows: TGTGCCAGCAGCGGGGGACAAGAGACCCAGTACTTC. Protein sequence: CASSGGQETQYF.

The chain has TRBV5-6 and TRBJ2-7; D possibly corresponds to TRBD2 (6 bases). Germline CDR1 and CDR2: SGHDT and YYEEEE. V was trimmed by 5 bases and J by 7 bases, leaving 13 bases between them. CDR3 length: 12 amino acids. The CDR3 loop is CASRLGGLEQYF. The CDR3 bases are TGTGCCAGCAGACTCGGGGGACTTGAGCAGTACTTC.

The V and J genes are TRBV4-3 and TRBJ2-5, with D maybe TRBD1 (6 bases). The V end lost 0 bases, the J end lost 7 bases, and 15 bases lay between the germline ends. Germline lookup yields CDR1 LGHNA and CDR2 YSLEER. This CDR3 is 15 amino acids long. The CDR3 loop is CASSQDSTGPVTQYF. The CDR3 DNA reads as TGCGCCAGCAGCCAAGATAGTACAGGGCCGGTGACCCAGTACTTC.

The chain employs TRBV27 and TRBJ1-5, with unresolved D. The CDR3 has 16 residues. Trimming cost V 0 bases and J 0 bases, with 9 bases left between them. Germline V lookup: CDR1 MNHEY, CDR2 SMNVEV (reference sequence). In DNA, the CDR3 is TGTGCCAGCAGTTTATCGGGCACCAATAGCAATCAGCCCCAGCATTTT. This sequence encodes CASSLSGTNSNQPQHF.

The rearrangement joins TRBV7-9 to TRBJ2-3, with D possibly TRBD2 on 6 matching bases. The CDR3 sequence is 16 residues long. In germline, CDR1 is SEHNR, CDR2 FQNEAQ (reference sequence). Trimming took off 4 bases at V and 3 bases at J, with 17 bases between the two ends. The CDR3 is CASSSPRGTETDTQYF. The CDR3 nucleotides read TGTGCCAGCAGCTCCCCGCGGGGTACCGAAACAGATACGCAGTATTTT.

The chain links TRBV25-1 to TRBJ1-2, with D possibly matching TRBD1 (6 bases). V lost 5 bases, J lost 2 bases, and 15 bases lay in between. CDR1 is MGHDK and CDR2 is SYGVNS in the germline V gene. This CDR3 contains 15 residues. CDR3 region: CASSIEFGTNYGYTF. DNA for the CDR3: TGTGCCAGCAGTATTGAATTCGGGACAAACTATGGCTACACCTTC.